These T cell receptor beta chains were read from a single sample in a study of spatial heterogeneity in lung cancer. TCRdb re-analysed the 5' RACE reads in MiXCR, keeping a single row per CDR3 protein. The sample yields 10,000 to 15,000 distinct CDR3 sequences, about 5% seen once. The sequencing used lung tumor tissue, collected at surgery. These receptor sequences come from a male donor with early-stage non-small cell lung cancer. CDR3s include the opening cysteine and the closing phenylalanine or tryptophan. A D gene is named only where the DNA matches it firmly. The size entry is marked missing in some rows and otherwise reads once, few, many or a size class.

cdr3_nt cdr3_aa j_call d_call clone_size v_call
TGTGCCAGCAGTTCAAAACAGGGGCTGAACACTGAAGCTTTCTTT CASSSKQGLNTEAFF TRBJ1-1 TRBD1 many TRBV27
TGTGCCAGCAGTTACGCTGAGAGGGGTCAAAACATTCAGTACTTC CASSYAERGQNIQYF TRBJ2-4 NA many TRBV6-2/TRBV6-3
TGTGCCAGCAGCTCGAGGGGGCCCCTAATCACAGATACGCAGTATTTT CASSSRGPLITDTQYF TRBJ2-3 TRBD1 many TRBV7-2
TGTGCCAGCAGCCCTATGGGGGGGGCAGGCAATCAGCCCCAGCATTTT CASSPMGGAGNQPQHF TRBJ1-5 NA many TRBV7-9
TGTGCCAGCAGTTCGGCCTCCTACAATGAGCAGTTCTTC CASSSASYNEQFF TRBJ2-1 NA NA TRBV12-3/TRBV12-4
TGCGCCAGCAGAGGTAGCGGAGACACCGGGGAGCTGTTTTTT CASRGSGDTGELFF TRBJ2-2 NA many TRBV5-1
TGTGCCACCAGTGACTACCCCGACAGTAATGAGCAGTTCTTC CATSDYPDSNEQFF TRBJ2-1 NA few TRBV24-1
TGTGCCAGCAGCTTAGCGCTAAGGCCTAGCTCTGGGGCCAACGTCCTGACTTTC CASSLALRPSSGANVLTF TRBJ2-6 NA many TRBV7-2
TGTGCCAGCAGCCCCGGACTAGCGGGCGTCCACGAGACCCAGTACTTC CASSPGLAGVHETQYF TRBJ2-5 TRBD2 many TRBV7-2
TGTGCCAGCAGTTACACGGGACAGGGGGAGACCCAGTACTTC CASSYTGQGETQYF TRBJ2-5 TRBD1 many TRBV6-5
TGTGCCAGCAGACCCACAGGGCTCACAGATACGCAGTATTTT CASRPTGLTDTQYF TRBJ2-3 NA many TRBV28
TGTGCCAGCAAACAGACGAACTATGGCTACACCTTC CASKQTNYGYTF TRBJ1-2 NA many TRBV6-2/TRBV6-3
TGTGCCAGCAGTTATCAGGGGTCTGGGTATGGCTACACCTTC CASSYQGSGYGYTF TRBJ1-2 NA many TRBV12-3/TRBV12-4
TGTGCCAGCTCACCGTGGACTAGCGGGACCTCTGGGGCCAACGTCCTGACTTTC CASSPWTSGTSGANVLTF TRBJ2-6 TRBD2 many TRBV18
TGTGCCAGCAGGCAGACGGGGCATGGCTACACCTTC CASRQTGHGYTF TRBJ1-2 NA many TRBV28
TGTGCCAGCAGCTTAGGCGGGGCCTCGGTCCCGCCCCAGCATTTT CASSLGGASVPPQHF TRBJ1-5 NA many TRBV7-8
TGCAGCGTTTTTGGGGCCCTGTACCAAGAGACCCAGTACTTC CSVFGALYQETQYF TRBJ2-5 NA many TRBV29-1
TGCAGCGGGAGGTTGGGCTTCTATGGCTACACCTTC CSGRLGFYGYTF TRBJ1-2 NA many TRBV29-1
TGTGCCAGCTCAGAACAAGAGACCCAGTACTTC CASSEQETQYF TRBJ2-5 NA medium-sized TRBV18
TGCAGTGCTAGAGATCAGCGCAAGGCTGGGGAGACCCAGTACTTC CSARDQRKAGETQYF TRBJ2-5 NA many TRBV20-1
TGTGCCAGCAGCTCGGGACTAACGGAGACCCAGTACTTC CASSSGLTETQYF TRBJ2-5 TRBD2 many TRBV7-2
TGCAGTGCTGCAGGGGGTTTGTTTGGCAATCAGCCCCAGCATTTT CSAAGGLFGNQPQHF TRBJ1-5 TRBD1 many TRBV20-1
TGTGCCACCAGCTTACAGCGCGGGGAACCCTCGAACACTGAAGCTTTCTTT CATSLQRGEPSNTEAFF TRBJ1-1 NA many TRBV15
TGTGCCAGCAGCCAGGACCCGACAGGGCGCACTGAAGCTTTCTTT CASSQDPTGRTEAFF TRBJ1-1 TRBD1 few TRBV3-1
TGTGCCAGCAGCCAAGACCTAGCGGGAGTAGGGACCCAGTACTTC CASSQDLAGVGTQYF TRBJ2-5 TRBD2 few TRBV3-1
TGTGCCAGCAGCCGGTACGGGGACACTGAAGCTTTCTTT CASSRYGDTEAFF TRBJ1-1 NA many TRBV14
TGCAGTGCTAGAGTAGGCAGCTACGAGCAGTACTTC CSARVGSYEQYF TRBJ2-7 NA many TRBV20-1
TGTGCCTGGAGACGGCCGGGTTCTAATGAAAAACTGTTTTTT CAWRRPGSNEKLFF TRBJ1-4 NA many TRBV30
TGTGCCAGCAGCTTAGCCTCGGCAGACTATAGCAATCAGCCCCAGCATTTT CASSLASADYSNQPQHF TRBJ1-5 NA many TRBV7-6
TGCGCCAGCAGTTTTGCGGGGTCCTACAATGAGCAGTTCTTC CASSFAGSYNEQFF TRBJ2-1 NA many TRBV5-1
TGTGCCAGCAGTTTCGGGTCCGGGGCTAATGAAAAACTGTTTTTT CASSFGSGANEKLFF TRBJ1-4 NA few TRBV12-3/TRBV12-4
TGTGCCAGCAGTGAAGTCCTGTTCCTCAATCAGCCCCAGCATTTT CASSEVLFLNQPQHF TRBJ1-5 NA many TRBV6-1
TGTGCCAGCAGCCCTAAGGGGGTTAGCGGGATCACAGATACGCAGTATTTT CASSPKGVSGITDTQYF TRBJ2-3 TRBD2 many TRBV25-1